A single sample gave rise to the 26 T cell receptor beta chains below, sequenced in a study of Ad26.COV2.S vaccination and SARS-CoV-2 variants. Indicated treatment: roughly 19 received Ad26.COV2.S at low or high dose, single or two shots; five or six received placebo; per-sample allocation not given. The samples date from day 63 after the first vaccine or placebo injection. Some clones are missing from TCRdb's copy, which holds only in-frame ones; the method was immunoSEQ multiplex PCR. The sample holds a few hundred thousand clones, 70% to 90% seen once. The sequenced sample was peripheral blood, obtained in a trial of Ad26.COV2.S vaccine versus placebo. Source of these receptors: a person aged 18-60 years who received the Ad26.COV2.S COVID-19 vaccine or a placebo.

This clone is a singleton in its sample. J is TRBJ2-4 and V is TRBV18; D gene uncertain. The ends were cut back, 0 bases at V and 8 bases at J, with 8 bases in the middle. There are 13 residues in the CDR3. Germline-derived CDR1 and CDR2 are KGHSH and LQKENI. CDR3 in amino acids: CASSPPNLDIQYF. DNA of the CDR3: TGTGCCAGCTCACCACCTAACCTCGACATTCAGTACTTC. The full variable domain, its missing parts supplied by reference TRBV18 and TRBJ2-4, is NAGVMQNPRHLVRRRGQEARLRCSPMKGHSHVYWYRQLPEEGLKFMVYLQKENIIDESGMPKERFSAEFPKEGPSILRIQQVVRGDSAAYFCASSPPNLDIQYFGAGTRLSVL.

The chain is built from TRBV6-7 and TRBJ2-3; D is unclear. TRBV6-7 is annotated as an ORF whose role is uncertain. Trimming pared 0 bases from V and 0 bases from J, leaving 10 bases between. The CDR3 length is 16 residues. As DNA, the CDR3 is TGTGCCAGCAGTTACTCGATACTGGCTAGCACAGATACGCAGTATTTT. This encodes CASSYSILASTDTQYF.

The chain uses TRBV6-1 and TRBJ1-2, with D unclear. Germline CDR1 reads MNHNS; CDR2 reads SASEGT. CDR3 length: 14 residues. Between the trimmed V and J ends, which lost 3 bases and 8 bases, there was a span of 16 bases. CDR3 sequence reads: CASSEGGGRGGYTF. The CDR3 region has the DNA TGTGCCAGCAGTGAGGGCGGAGGGCGGGGAGGCTACACCTTC.

This clone showed up just once. The chain couples TRBV18 to TRBJ2-3, with 10 nucleotides matching TRBD1. V was clipped by 0 bases and J by 1 base; unmatched bases: 1. The CDR3 is 16 amino acids. Germline V gene data show CDR1 as KGHSH and CDR2 as LQKENI. In nucleotides, the CDR3 is TGTGCCAGCTCACCACCTGGGACAGGGGGCACAGATACGCAGTATTTT. This codes for CASSPPGTGGTDTQYF.

The chain recombines TRBV30 with TRBJ2-2, with D possibly TRBD2 on 5 matching bases. Per the germline V gene, CDR1 is GTSNPN and CDR2 is SVGIG (reference sequence). The length of the CDR3 is 12 residues. V was pared by 4 bases and J by 4 bases, with 7 bases between. CDR3 sequence (DNA): TGTGCCTGGATCCGGGGCACCGGGGAGCTGTTTTTT. As protein: CAWIRGTGELFF.

This clone was counted once. The V call is TRBV7-8, the J call TRBJ1-2; 9 nucleotides align to TRBD1. The CDR3 length is 14 residues. J lost 0 bases, V lost 10 bases, and 6 bases had no gene match. Germline CDR1 is SGHVS and CDR2 is FQNEAQ. The CDR3 region is CATTGTGTNYGYTF. The CDR3 DNA sequence: TGTGCCACTACCGGGACAGGGACTAACTATGGCTACACCTTC.

This clone was counted a single time. This sample includes further DNA sequences coding for the same CDR3. This rearrangement joins TRBV6-6 to TRBJ2-5; D is unclear. V lost 0 bases and J lost 5, with 4 bases in between. Germline lookup yields CDR1 MNHNY and CDR2 SVGAGI (reference sequence). This CDR3 has 12 residues. Written as DNA, the CDR3 is TGTGCCAGCAGTTACTCCCTGGAGACCCAGTACTTC. This codes for CASSYSLETQYF.

The chain joins TRBV7-2 to TRBJ1-5; D unresolved. CDR1 and CDR2 (germline): SGHTA, FQGNSA. Trimming took 5 bases from V and 6 from J, leaving 11 bases between them. The CDR3 length is 13 residues. This CDR3 reads CASSPRDRQPQHF. In nucleotides, the CDR3 is TGTGCCAGCAGCCCCCGCGATCGTCAGCCCCAGCATTTT.

The chain uses TRBV9 and TRBJ1-1, with D uncertain. The germline gives CDR1 SGDLS, CDR2 YYNGEE. The CDR3 runs to 15 residues. Between the trimmed V and J ends, which lost 1 base and 1 base, there was a span of 11 bases. The CDR3 DNA is TGTGCCAGCAGCGTATTGCCCGGGGAGAACACTGAAGCTTTCTTT. Amino acids: CASSVLPGENTEAFF.

Written as DNA, the CDR3 is TGTGCCAGCAGCAAACAGGGTGGTGAGACCCAGTACTTC. Its protein product is CASSKQGGETQYF. The chain has TRBV11-3 and TRBJ2-5, with a weak D call TRBD1 (6 bases). CDR3 size: 13 residues. Trimming removed 5 bases at V and 5 bases at J, with 12 bases between. Germline V lookup: CDR1 SGHNT, CDR2 YENEEA.

The CDR3 nucleotides read TGCGCCAGCAGCCAAGCCCCGGGACTAGCGGGGGTCGCGGATACGCAGTATTTT. It is translated as CASSQAPGLAGVADTQYF. The chain couples TRBV4-1 to TRBJ2-3; 14 bases fit TRBD2. Per the germline V gene, CDR1 is MGHRA and CDR2 is YSYEKL. Unmatched junction bases numbered 9, after V lost 1 base and J lost 6 bases. The CDR3 runs to 18 residues.

The rearrangement uses TRBV14 and TRBJ2-1; D might be TRBD1 (6 bases). Looked up from germline, CDR1 is SGHDN and CDR2 is FVKESK. The CDR3 has 14 amino acids. V was cut by 3 bases and J by 6 bases, with 12 bases left in between. CDR3: CASSHWKGGNEQFF. CDR3 DNA: TGTGCCAGCAGCCACTGGAAAGGGGGCAATGAGCAGTTCTTC.

The rearrangement uses TRBV6-5 and TRBJ2-3, with TRBD1 matching 8 bases. With V trimmed by 0 bases and J by 5 bases, 4 bases remained unmatched. The germline CDR1 and CDR2 sequences are MNHEY and SVGAGI. This CDR3 has 15 residues. CDR3 amino acids: CASSYSQGVVDTQYF. In nucleotides, the CDR3 is TGTGCCAGCAGTTACTCACAGGGGGTGGTAGATACGCAGTATTTT.

This clone has just a few counts. This chain links TRBV10-3 with TRBJ1-1; TRBD1 agrees at 8 bases. The CDR3 contains 15 residues. Per germline, CDR1 ENHRY and CDR2 SYGVKD. With 7 bases clipped from V and 3 bases from J, the junction kept 10 bases outside the gene matches. The CDR3 loop is CAIKISPTGDTEAFF. In DNA, the CDR3 is TGTGCCATCAAGATCTCTCCGACAGGGGACACTGAAGCTTTCTTT.

This clone was counted only a few times. V gene TRBV7-2 combines with J gene TRBJ1-2, with 8 bases identical to TRBD1. Trimming removed 1 base from V and 7 bases from J; junction bases left unmatched: 2. Germline CDR1 SGHTA, CDR2 FQGNSA. This CDR3 region has 13 residues. The CDR3 DNA reads as TGTGCCAGCAGCTTAGACAGGGGGAGTGGCTACACCTTC. Its protein product is CASSLDRGSGYTF.

The chain is built from TRBV7-2 and TRBJ1-2; 9 nucleotides align to TRBD1. With V trimmed by 3 bases and J by 0 bases, 2 bases remained unmatched. The CDR3 consists of 15 residues. Germline V gene sequence: CDR1 SGHTA, CDR2 FQGNSA. Here the CDR3 reads CASSLRTGANYGYTF. For the CDR3, the DNA is TGTGCCAGCAGCTTGCGGACAGGGGCTAACTATGGCTACACCTTC.

This clone was found a few times. The CDR3 sequence: CASFGQAFQETQYF. In DNA form, the CDR3 reads TGTGCCAGCTTCGGACAGGCCTTTCAAGAGACCCAGTACTTC. The chain is built from TRBV18 and TRBJ2-5; 7 positions match TRBD1. Per germline, CDR1 KGHSH and CDR2 LQKENI. CDR3 size: 14 residues. The trim removed 7 bases at V and 2 bases at J, leaving 7 bases unmatched.

The V and J genes are TRBV5-1 and TRBJ2-7; D call uncertain. The V and J ends lost 0 bases and 5 bases respectively, with 12 bases between them. The CDR3 contains 14 residues. The V gene's germline CDR1 is SGHRS and CDR2 YFSETQ. The DNA for the CDR3 is TGCGCCAGCAGCTTGGCTCTGGGAAGCGACGAGCAGTACTTC. This encodes CASSLALGSDEQYF.

The J gene is TRBJ1-6, the V gene TRBV28; TRBD1 agrees at 7 bases. V lost 6 bases and J lost 7; bases outside the gene matches: 6. The CDR3 is 14 amino acids. Germline CDR1 reads MDHEN; CDR2 reads SYDVKM. The CDR3 spells CASSTGDRNSPLHF. The CDR3 DNA sequence: TGTGCCAGCAGCACCGGGGACAGAAATTCACCCCTCCACTTT.

The chain's CDR3 is CASSNYQGTDGYTF. Here the CDR3 DNA reads TGTGCCAGCAGCAATTATCAGGGGACGGATGGCTACACCTTC. V is TRBV7-9 and J is TRBJ1-2, with a weak D call TRBD1 (6 bases). CDR1 SEHNR and CDR2 FQNEAQ come from the germline V gene (reference sequence). With 5 bases removed from V and 6 bases from J, the gap between germline ends came to 16 bases. The CDR3 extends over 14 amino acids. The full variable domain, rest sourced from reference TRBV7-9 and TRBJ1-2, is DTGVSQNPRHKITKRGQNVTFRCDPISEHNRLYWYRQTLGQGPEFLTYFQNEAQLEKSRLLSDRFSAERPKGSFSTLEIQRTEQGDSAMYLCASSNYQGTDGYTFGSGTRLTVV.

This clone has more than one count but fewer than ten. The chain couples TRBV10-1 to TRBJ1-5; D perhaps matches TRBD1 (5 bases). This CDR3 has 13 residues. V lost 7 bases, J lost 5 bases, and 12 bases lay in between. Germline V gene sequence: CDR1 WNHNN, CDR2 SYGVQD (reference sequence). In DNA, the CDR3 is TGCGCCAGCAACGAAGGCAGGGATCAGCCCCAGCATTTT. It translates to CASNEGRDQPQHF.

V usage is TRBV18 and J usage is TRBJ2-6; maybe TRBD1 (5 bases). The CDR3 loop spans 16 amino acids. V lost 3 bases and J 4 bases, leaving 13 bases between the germline ends. Per the germline V gene, CDR1 is KGHSH and CDR2 is LQKENI. The CDR3 region has the DNA TGTGCCAGCTCACCTACTATAGGGGCCGGGGCCAACGTCCTGACTTTC. Its protein product is CASSPTIGAGANVLTF.

This rearrangement joins TRBV6-5 to TRBJ2-7; D possibly corresponds to TRBD2 (6 bases). Trimming removed 2 bases from V and 2 bases from J, with 10 bases in between. CDR3 length: 14 amino acids. CDR1 and CDR2 (germline): MNHEY, SVGAGI. The CDR3 protein is CASSYNGGPYEQYF. In nucleotides, the CDR3 is TGTGCCAGCAGTTACAACGGAGGGCCCTACGAGCAGTACTTC.

The genes are TRBV30 and TRBJ2-1; D gene ambiguous. Trimming cost V 0 bases and J 10 bases, with 4 bases left between them. Germline CDR1 reads GTSNPN; CDR2 reads SVGIG (reference sequence). The CDR3 length is 10 residues. CDR3 residues: CAWSVGEQFF. The CDR3 bases are TGTGCCTGGAGTGTGGGCGAGCAGTTCTTC.

V gene TRBV28 combines with J gene TRBJ1-2; 9 nucleotides agree with TRBD1. The ends lost 5 bases at V and 4 bases at J; junction bases unmatched: 8. Looked up from germline, CDR1 is MDHEN and CDR2 is SYDVKM. This CDR3 has 15 amino acids. In DNA form, the CDR3 reads TGTGCCAGCAGTCCGTACAGGGGGCCGGCCTATGGCTACACCTTC. Residues: CASSPYRGPAYGYTF.

As DNA, the CDR3 is TGTGCCAGCAGTTTATCGTTTGGGGGACAACAGCCCCAGCATTTT. Encoded protein: CASSLSFGGQQPQHF. The chain links TRBV27 to TRBJ1-5; D might be TRBD1 (6 bases). This CDR3 has 15 amino acids. Germline V gene lookup returns CDR1 MNHEY and CDR2 SMNVEV (reference sequence). V dropped 0 bases and J dropped 7 bases, with 13 bases sitting between them.